The present TCR beta chain was sequenced within a study of monozygotic twins with inflammatory bowel disease (dated by TCRdb to the late 2010s). Regarding the research as a whole: In total, approximately 28 monozygotic twin pairs made up the full study: 19 Danish pairs, all IBD-discordant, plus nine German pairs, of which four were IBD-concordant and five were IBD-discordant. The search for disease-associated traits relied mainly on comparing IBD patients with their genetically identical healthy co-twins within discordant pairs. Each individual had, on average, about 151 000 unique TCRalpha sequences and 181 000 unique TCRbeta sequences available for analysis.

Via the germline V gene, CDR1 is ENHRY and CDR2 SYGVKD. Including cysteine and phenylalanine, the CDR3 has 15 amino acids. No DNA is recorded. The research as a whole found: The results gave no support for a single strong signal or clonotype linked to IBD. Concordant and discordant twins showed no difference in repertoire similarity, possibly because of limited statistical power. Because patients were on differing immunosuppressive treatments, the repertoires may have picked up extra background noise and inter-individual variability. Measured by the inverse Simpson index, TCRbeta repertoire diversity was lower in IBD patients than in their healthy co-twins. The analysis was unable to tell apart different T cell subtypes. Fewer clonotypes were shared with other individuals by IBD patients than by healthy twins, most markedly in patients showing signs of disease activity.

Library construction relied on 5' RACE. The input for every TCR library was around 3,800 ng of total RNA. cDNA was synthesized with SMARTScribe reverse transcriptase in eight separate reactions per sample. Unique molecular identifiers containing a 6-nucleotide sample barcode were introduced through template switching during cDNA synthesis. Amplification of TCRalpha and TCRbeta cDNA involved two nested PCRs of approximately 17 and 9 cycles, and each PCR was followed by bead purification. Before amplification, the cDNA was treated with uracil DNA-glycosylase and purified using the QIAquick PCR purification kit. In the second PCR, Illumina TruSeq-compatible adapters and sample-specific barcodes were added. Library quality and concentration were assessed using TapeStation and Qubit, and about 5 ng of each library was pooled. Sequencing of the pooled libraries was done on an Illumina HiSeq2500 single-index Rapid Run using custom sequencing primers and 2 x 100 bp reads. On the study's bioinformatics: MiGEC version 1.2.6 was used for UMI-based consensus assembly, which corrected PCR and sequencing errors. MiXCR version 2.1.1 handled V(D)J alignment, clonotype assembly and CDR3 extraction. To normalise gene usage, clonotype sharing and MAIT/NKT TCR abundance, the top 1000, 10 000 and 20 000 clonotypes in each sample were analysed. Diversity was computed as the inverse Simpson index with the vegan R package after downsampling to 27 000 UMIs. Paired Mann-Whitney U tests on discordant twin pairs were used, with Benjamini-Hochberg multiple-testing correction. TCRdb reprocessed the public reads and reports one entry per CDR3 protein sequence, without DNA. What appears here as the V and J calls and clone size reflects TCRdb's work, not the paper's. This sample's table carries about 440,000 distinct CDR3 sequences. Of the sample, about 2.3% is held by the ten largest clones.

As for this clonotype: This receptor's antigen is unknown.

From each donor, a roughly 2.3 ml peripheral blood sample was drawn into PAXgene tubes and stored at -80 degrees C. Without any T cell sorting, total RNA was extracted from whole blood using the PAXgene blood miRNA kit on an automated QIAcube. Peripheral blood from monozygotic twin pairs concordant or discordant for inflammatory bowel disease was subjected to deep TCRalpha and TCRbeta repertoire profiling with unique molecular barcoding. Smoking habits were recorded for all twin pairs, and each individual was classified as a current, former or never smoker. The clonotype comes from a human donor with ulcerative colitis or Crohn's disease, or a healthy co-twin of an affected twin (not recorded which). In this chain, TRBV10-3 is recombined with TRBJ2-1; absent DNA, TCRdb's TRBD2 call cannot be checked. Input material: blood. The CDR3 region reads CAISAQTSDYNEQFF.